The 6 T cell receptor beta chains below all came from one sample that was sequenced in a study of shared T cell receptors in the human thymus. Using immunoSEQ multiplex PCR, the repertoire was profiled, and TCRdb retains in-frame clones only, with some absent. The profile shows approximately 490,000 clones, about 84% of them singletons. These records were also assigned to another study, of human thymus T cells.

Sequencing input: thymocytes. These receptor sequences come from a boy under three years old with a congenital heart defect.

This clone was detected only a few times. The chain links TRBV21-1 to TRBJ2-7; the D call in the table, TRBD2, was not verified against the DNA. TRBV21-1 is classified as a pseudogene. The CDR3 spans 17 residues. As DNA, the CDR3 is TGTGCCAGCAGCAAAAGGAGGAGGGTAGCGGGACTTTACGAGCAGTACTTC. Amino acid sequence: CASSKRRRVAGLYEQYF.

This sequence joins TRBV14 and TRBJ2-7, with D perhaps matching TRBD2 (6 bases). Germline lookup yields CDR1 SGHDN and CDR2 FVKESK. Trimming shortened V by 4 bases and J by 0 bases, and 16 bases separated the two germline ends. This CDR3 is built from 16 residues. The CDR3 DNA reads TGTGCCAGCAGCCCCGGGGCCAGCGGGTCCTCCTACGAGCAGTACTTC. This gives the protein CASSPGASGSSYEQYF.

This clone was found once. The chain links TRBV4-1 to TRBJ1-4; D remains unclear. V gave up 4 bases and J gave up 8 bases, with 17 bases separating them. The germline CDR1 and CDR2 sequences are MGHRA and YSYEKL. CDR3 length: 15 residues. CDR3 nucleotides: TGCGCCAGCAGCCTCCTGGGGAGGCCCCCGGAAAAACTGTTTTTT. Its protein product is CASSLLGRPPEKLFF.

The V gene is TRBV19, the J gene TRBJ2-7; TRBD1 matches 7 bases. Germline V gene lookup returns CDR1 LNHDA and CDR2 SQIVND (reference sequence). V lost 6 bases to trimming and J lost 3 bases; unmatched junction nucleotides: 11. The length of the CDR3 is 15 residues. CDR3 sequence (DNA): TGTGCCAGTAGACCTACAGGGGACCCACTCTACGAGCAGTACTTC. It specifies CASRPTGDPLYEQYF.

V gene TRBV6-1 combines with J gene TRBJ1-1; tentative D call: TRBD1 (6 bases). This CDR3 is 16 amino acids long. V shed 2 bases and J shed 1 base, with 14 bases lying between them. Germline V CDR1 and CDR2: MNHNS, SASEGT. The CDR3 region has the DNA TGTGCCAGCAGTGAAAGGGGGGGCAGGGGGAACACTGAAGCTTTCTTT. As protein: CASSERGGRGNTEAFF.

The genes are TRBV29-1 and TRBJ2-4; tentatively, D is TRBD2 (5 bases). The germline V and J ends were trimmed by 1 base and 8 bases, with 18 bases remaining between them. The CDR3 is 15 residues long. The germline V gene encodes CDR1 SQVTM and CDR2 ANQGSEA. The chain's CDR3 is CSVEVPQLGFDIQYF. The CDR3 bases are TGCAGCGTTGAAGTCCCTCAACTAGGTTTTGACATTCAGTACTTC. Full variable domain (remainder filled in from reference TRBV29-1 and TRBJ2-4): SAVISQKPSRDICQRGTSLTIQCQVDSQVTMMFWYRQQPGQSLTLIATANQGSEATYESGFVIDKFPISRPNLTFSTLTVSNMSPEDSSIYLCSVEVPQLGFDIQYFGAGTRLSVL.